The source of this T cell receptor (beta chain) is a study of type 1 regulatory T cells (dated by TCRdb to about 2021). General notes on the study: An in vitro protocol by which a Tr1-enriched, alloantigen-specific CD4 T cell product named T-allo10 was generated was characterized in the study. T-allo10 was being evaluated clinically in patients with hematological malignancies who were receiving allogeneic hematopoietic stem cell transplantation.

A remark on this clonotype: No antigen is known for it. No much larger clone exists at a distance of one base, and base qualities are not known.

The germline V gene yields SQVTM for CDR1 and ANQGSEA for CDR2. Inclusive of the bounding cysteine and phenylalanine, the CDR3 is 19 residues long. Kept here is only the CDR3 DNA, which spans 57 bases and is read in frame from base 1. V is reduced by 2 bases and J by 3 bases, leaving a spacing of 27 bases between them. Data came from an Illumina MiSeq. TCRdb itself trimmed the public reads at Q25 with fastp, ran MiXCR and retained productive beta chains. Rows are unified per CDR3 protein, each entry keeping the most common DNA and genes. The table for this sample lists some 90,000 distinct CDR3 sequences; roughly 28% of them were counted only once. The ten largest clones take up about 2% of the sample.

Sequenced: CD4+ T cells, either the whole sample or a sorted fraction (not recorded which). The chain employs TRBV29-1 and TRBJ2-3; 7 matching bases give a weak D call of TRBD2. The TCR comes from a human donor in good health. The CDR3: CSVEPPRGGGARDTDTQYF. The DNA sequence is given as TGCAGCGTTGAACCACCCAGAGGGGGGGGGGCGCGGGATACAGATACGCAGTATTTT.